This T cell receptor (beta chain) was sequenced during a study of blood T cells in healthy people across ages. Whole-study results and caveats: In the absence of known donor CMV status, changes in expanded clonotypes were possibly confounded.

A J-beta primer mix and a sample-barcoded 5' primer were used in a second PCR of about 6 to 12 cycles. Each CDR3 protein gets one entry after TCRdb re-called the 5' RACE reads with MiXCR. This sample has roughly 2 million distinct CDR3 sequences, with roughly 49% found just once. This clonotype showed up just a few times. Its antigen remains unknown. Unmatched junction bases numbered 8, after V lost 0 bases and J lost 4 bases. The CDR3 is made up of 17 amino acids. The V gene is TRBV12-3 or TRBV12-4, the J gene TRBJ2-7, with TRBD1 identical over 11 bases. This TCR derives from a woman aged 40 to 55 in good health. What was sequenced was blood. The CDR3 nucleotides are TGTGCCAGCAGTTTAGCGATTGGGGACAGGGGGGCTTACGAGCAGTACTTC. This translates into CASSLAIGDRGAYEQYF.